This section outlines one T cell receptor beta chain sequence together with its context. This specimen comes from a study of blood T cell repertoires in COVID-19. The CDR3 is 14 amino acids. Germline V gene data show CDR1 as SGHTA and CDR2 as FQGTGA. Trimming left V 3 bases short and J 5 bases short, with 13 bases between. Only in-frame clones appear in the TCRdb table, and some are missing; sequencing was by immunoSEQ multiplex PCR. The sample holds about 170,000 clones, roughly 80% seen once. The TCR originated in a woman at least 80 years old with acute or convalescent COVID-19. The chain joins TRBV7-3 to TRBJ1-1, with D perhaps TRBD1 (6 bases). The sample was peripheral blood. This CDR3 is CASSLNGGYTEAFF. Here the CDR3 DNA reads TGTGCCAGCAGCTTGAATGGGGGCTATACTGAAGCTTTCTTT.